This paragraph covers one T cell receptor beta chain sequence. Ages ranged from about 18 to 100 years, with residence in fewer than 25 US areas. Donors were grouped by their self-reported clinical history. Recovery meant two consecutive negative NP/OP PCR tests, professional clearance, or resolved symptoms. Sequencing used immunoSEQ multiplex PCR; TCRdb keeps in-frame clones, though not all of them. The sample consists of 250,000 to 400,000 clones, about nine tenths of them appearing once. The data stem from a study of blood T cell repertoires in COVID-19. Overall study context: Specimens from acute and convalescent COVID-19 originated in the United States, Italy and Spain.

CDR3 length: 11 residues. Germline-derived CDR1 and CDR2 are SGHDN and FVKESK. Trimming stripped 3 bases from V and 4 bases from J, with 4 bases between. The sequence was collected from a man aged 60-69 years who had recovered from COVID-19. V usage is TRBV14 and J usage is TRBJ2-7; D not resolved. The sequencing sample was made of PBMCs or T cells enriched from blood (not recorded which). In nucleotides, the CDR3 is TGTGCCAGCAGCCACAGGTACGAGCAGTACTTC. This codes for CASSHRYEQYF.